A single sample gave rise to the 32 T cell receptor beta chains below, sequenced in a study of blood T cells in healthy people across ages. Using a J-beta primer mix together with a sample-barcoded 5' primer, a second PCR was run for about 6 to 11 cycles. MiXCR, run by TCRdb on the 5' RACE reads, gives a single entry per CDR3 protein. The table records 650,000 to 900,000 distinct CDR3 sequences, under 80% of them present only once. Sequencing was done on a sample of blood. These TCRs come from a man between 25 and 39 years old in good health.

The chain carries TRBV29-1 and TRBJ2-4; 12 bases line up with TRBD1. Germline V gene sequence: CDR1 SQVTM, CDR2 ANQGSEA. V gave up 1 base and J gave up 13 bases; unmatched junction bases: 8. The CDR3 sequence is 14 residues long. CDR3 loop: CSVEGAGQGAKQYF. CDR3 DNA: TGCAGCGTTGAAGGAGCGGGACAGGGGGCGAAACAGTACTTC.

This rearrangement joins TRBV9 to TRBJ2-1; D is undetermined. CDR3 size: 12 residues. CDR1 is SGDLS, CDR2 YYNGEE, per germline. V dropped 0 bases and J dropped 5 bases, with 3 bases sitting between them. The CDR3 loop reads CASSVGHNEQFF. DNA for the CDR3: TGTGCCAGCAGCGTAGGGCACAATGAGCAGTTCTTC.

In its sample, this clonotype was seen a few times. The V call is TRBV4-2, the J call TRBJ1-5; 9 bases align to TRBD1. Germline V gene lookup returns CDR1 LGHNA and CDR2 YNFKEQ. J was trimmed by 7 bases and V by 0 bases; bases with no gene match: 1. The CDR3 totals 14 residues. CDR3 sequence reads: CASSQEGQGQPQHF. Written as DNA, the CDR3 is TGTGCCAGCAGCCAAGAGGGACAGGGACAGCCCCAGCATTTT.

The rearrangement links TRBV20-1 to TRBJ2-1; 8 bases map to TRBD1. Germline V gene lookup returns CDR1 DFQATT and CDR2 SNEGSKA (reference sequence). The CDR3 is made up of 13 amino acids. After removal of 0 bases from V and 8 bases from J, the junction contained 3 bases not matched to a gene. The CDR3 region is CSARDLTGDEQFF. CDR3 bases: TGCAGTGCTAGAGACCTGACAGGGGATGAGCAGTTCTTC.

The table lists this clonotype with a few counts. This rearrangement joins TRBV3-1 to TRBJ2-1, with D perhaps assigned TRBD1 or TRBD2 (5 bases each). The CDR3 is made up of 15 amino acids. CDR1 LGHDT and CDR2 YNNKEL come from the germline V gene (reference sequence). Trimming took off 0 bases at V and 4 bases at J, with 10 bases between the two ends. CDR3: CASSQDRDPYNEQFF. CDR3 DNA: TGTGCCAGCAGCCAAGACAGGGACCCTTACAATGAGCAGTTCTTC.

This clonotype was seen a handful of times. The genes are TRBV12-3 or TRBV12-4 and TRBJ1-2, with D tentatively TRBD1 (5 bases). The CDR3 sequence is 15 residues long. V was clipped by 2 bases and J by 6 bases, with 16 bases between them. The CDR3 bases are TGTGCCAGCAGTTTATTAGGGACCCCCAACGATGGCTACACCTTC. Amino acids: CASSLLGTPNDGYTF.

Details on this clonotype: The junction departs from germline at one end; a sequencing error may be responsible. V usage is TRBV6-5 and J usage is TRBJ2-1; no clear D gene. CDR3 length equals 12 residues. Germline CDR1 and CDR2: MNHEY and SVGAGI. The CDR3 DNA is TGTGCCGGCAGTTATCGGTCGGATGAGCAGTTCTTC. Its protein is CAGSYRSDEQFF.

The chain has TRBV12-3 or TRBV12-4 and TRBJ2-5; a weak D match, TRBD2 (7 bases). This CDR3 has 15 residues. Trimming stripped 6 bases from V and 3 bases from J, with 17 bases between. The CDR3 nucleotides are TGTGCCAGCAGCTGGGGGGGGGGCCTAGAAGAGACCCAGTACTTC. This sequence encodes CASSWGGGLEETQYF.

J is TRBJ2-4 and V is TRBV6-2 or TRBV6-3, with 9 bases lining up with TRBD2. With 0 bases clipped from V and 1 base from J, the junction kept 4 bases outside the gene matches. From germline, CDR1 is MNHEY and CDR2 SVGEGT. The CDR3 sequence is 17 residues long. This CDR3 is CASSYSAGGIAKNIQYF. CDR3 nucleotide sequence: TGTGCCAGCAGTTACTCTGCGGGGGGGATCGCCAAAAACATTCAGTACTTC.

The chain combines TRBV9 with TRBJ1-5; TRBD1 matches 8 bases. Per the germline V gene, CDR1 is SGDLS and CDR2 is YYNGEE. The CDR3 totals 15 residues. The V and J ends lost 4 bases and 5 bases, in that order; junction bases with no gene match: 8. CDR3 coding DNA: TGTGCCAGCAGCCCTGGACAGGGTCCCTATCAGCCCCAGCATTTT. Protein: CASSPGQGPYQPQHF.

This clonotype has a handful of counts. The V and J genes are TRBV7-2 and TRBJ2-1; 8 nucleotides match TRBD2. Trimming took 3 bases from V and 3 from J; bases not matched to a gene: 7. Germline lookup yields CDR1 SGHTA and CDR2 FQGNSA. CDR3 length equals 16 residues. CDR3 amino acids: CASSFSGSGGYNEQFF. For the CDR3, the DNA is TGTGCCAGCAGCTTCTCGGGGAGCGGGGGCTACAATGAGCAGTTCTTC.

In regard to this clonotype: At one end, the junction sequence differs from germline, possibly due to a read error. The V and J genes are TRBV6-2 or TRBV6-3 and TRBJ2-1, with TRBD1 as a possible D gene (7 bases). The CDR3 consists of 15 residues. Germline V lookup: CDR1 MNHEY, CDR2 SVGEGT. DNA for the CDR3: TGTGCCAGCAGTTACGGGGGGACAGTTTACAATGAGCGGTTCTTC. This gives the protein CASSYGGTVYNERFF.

This chain links TRBV12-3 or TRBV12-4 with TRBJ1-3, with 7 positions matching TRBD1. CDR3 length equals 17 residues. The junction had 9 bases not matched to a gene; V was cut back by 4 bases and J by 0 bases. This CDR3 reads CASSSQVDRISGNTIYF. DNA for the CDR3: TGTGCCAGCAGTTCCCAAGTGGACAGGATCTCTGGAAACACCATATATTTT.

This chain joins TRBV7-9 and TRBJ2-7; 13 bases line up with TRBD2. J lost 7 bases, V lost 1 base, and 13 bases had no gene match. CDR3 size: 18 residues. The germline CDR1 and CDR2 sequences are SEHNR and FQNEAQ (reference sequence). CDR3 DNA: TGTGCCAGCAGCTTAGTACGGAGTGCGACTAGCGGGAGGCATGAGCAGTACTTC. Encoded protein: CASSLVRSATSGRHEQYF.

The chain recombines TRBV4-2 with TRBJ1-2, with TRBD1 as a possible D gene (6 bases). V lost 0 bases to trimming and J lost 6 bases, with 20 bases between them. Germline V gene lookup returns CDR1 LGHNA and CDR2 YNFKEQ. The CDR3 is 17 residues long. CDR3 amino acids: CASSQDLGTGRTHGYTF. The CDR3 DNA sequence: TGTGCCAGCAGCCAAGATCTTGGTACAGGGCGAACCCATGGCTACACCTTC.

The chain couples TRBV6-4 to TRBJ2-3; D is possibly TRBD2 (6 bases). The CDR3 sequence is 14 residues long. V lost 3 bases, J lost 3 bases, and 10 bases lay in between. Germline CDR1 and CDR2: MRHNA and SNTAGT. This chain's CDR3 is CASSEGLPTDTQYF. The CDR3 region has the DNA TGTGCCAGCAGTGAAGGACTACCAACAGATACGCAGTATTTT.

The chain uses TRBV2 and TRBJ2-1, with D possibly matching TRBD2 (5 bases). V gave up 4 bases and J gave up 7 bases, with 8 bases separating them. The germline V gene has CDR1 SNHLY and CDR2 FYNNEI. CDR3 length: 12 residues. CDR3 in DNA: TGTGCCAGCAGTGGAGAGGGAAATGAGCAGTTCTTC. This gives the protein CASSGEGNEQFF.

The chain joins TRBV6-6 to TRBJ2-3, with 7 bases identical to TRBD1. The ends lost 5 bases at V and 2 bases at J; junction bases unmatched: 7. This CDR3 spans 15 amino acids. Germline V gene lookup returns CDR1 MNHNY and CDR2 SVGAGI (reference sequence). For the CDR3, the DNA is TGTGCCAGCAGTATACCCGGGACAGTCACAGATACGCAGTATTTT. Protein product: CASSIPGTVTDTQYF.

Here the CDR3 DNA reads TGTGCCAGCAGTTACACCGACAGGGCTAACTATGGCTACACCTTC. It yields the protein CASSYTDRANYGYTF. This chain connects TRBV6-6 to TRBJ1-2, with 7 bases identical to TRBD1. The CDR3 contains 15 residues. Trimming took 2 bases from V and 0 from J; bases not matched to a gene: 3. Germline lookup yields CDR1 MNHNY and CDR2 SVGAGI (reference sequence).

This chain connects TRBV7-8 to TRBJ2-5, with 13 bases that match TRBD2. Trimming at V came to 5 bases and at J to 2 bases, leaving 5 bases not matched to a gene. Germline V lookup: CDR1 SGHVS, CDR2 FQNEAQ. This CDR3 is built from 16 residues. CDR3: CASSRTSGGRQETQYF. The CDR3 nucleotides read TGTGCCAGCAGCCGGACTAGCGGGGGAAGGCAAGAGACCCAGTACTTC.

The gene calls are TRBV20-1 and TRBJ2-3; 11 nucleotides match TRBD2. The V and J ends lost 3 bases and 0 bases, in that order; junction bases with no gene match: 14. Germline V CDR1 and CDR2: DFQATT, SNEGSKA (reference sequence). The CDR3 is made up of 19 amino acids. The CDR3 protein is CSARALAGGSSASTDTQYF. The CDR3 region has the DNA TGCAGTGCTAGGGCGTTAGCGGGGGGGTCAAGTGCTAGCACAGATACGCAGTATTTT.

The genes are TRBV20-1 and TRBJ2-7; tentative D call: TRBD2 (6 bases). Trimming cost V 4 bases and J 3 bases, with 10 bases left between them. The CDR3 consists of 12 residues. In germline, CDR1 is DFQATT, CDR2 SNEGSKA (reference sequence). The CDR3 reads CSATGRDYEQYF. CDR3 DNA: TGCAGTGCTACGGGGCGGGACTACGAGCAGTACTTC.

The V gene is TRBV7-2, the J gene TRBJ2-2; D unclear. Trimming cost V 5 bases and J 3 bases, with 13 bases left between them. CDR1 and CDR2 (germline): SGHTA, FQGNSA. This CDR3 has 15 amino acids. The CDR3 DNA reads as TGTGCCAGCAGCCCAAACAGCTTTGACACCGGGGAGCTGTTTTTT. This codes for CASSPNSFDTGELFF.

The chain couples TRBV4-3 to TRBJ2-1; D possibly corresponds to TRBD1 (6 bases). There are 14 residues in the CDR3. Deletions cut 3 bases from V and 9 bases from J, with 15 bases between. Germline loops: CDR1 LGHNA, CDR2 YSLEER. CDR3 bases: TGCGCCAGCAGCCATTCACAGGGCACTGGTGAGCAGTTCTTC. It yields the protein CASSHSQGTGEQFF.

This chain joins TRBV7-9 and TRBJ1-1; D may be TRBD1 (6 bases). The germline V gene encodes CDR1 SEHNR and CDR2 FQNEAQ (reference sequence). V lost 5 bases, J lost 2 bases, and 18 bases lay in between. This CDR3 spans 16 amino acids. As DNA, the CDR3 is TGTGCCAGCAGCCAGCCCACGGGGGCTGGAAACACTGAAGCTTTCTTT. This translates into CASSQPTGAGNTEAFF.

This chain links TRBV11-1 with TRBJ2-5, with 11 positions matching TRBD2. This CDR3 is 17 amino acids long. The V gene end was trimmed by 1 base and the J gene end by 3 bases; junction bases not matched to a gene: 7. Germline values: CDR1 SGHAT, CDR2 FQDESV (reference sequence). In nucleotides, the CDR3 is TGTGCCAGCAGCTTAGGGCTAGCGGGGGGCGCAGAAGAGACCCAGTACTTC. Protein product: CASSLGLAGGAEETQYF.

The J gene is TRBJ2-4, the V gene TRBV7-7; D is ambiguous. The better agreement between TRBJ2-5 and the DNA end casts doubt on the J call. CDR3 length: 15 residues. Germline V lookup: CDR1 SSHAT, CDR2 FNYEAQ (reference sequence). For the CDR3, the DNA is TGTGCCAGCAGCTTAGATGGCCAGCCCCAAGAGACCCAGTACTTC. Protein: CASSLDGQPQETQYF.

This clonotype appeared a few times. The chain carries TRBV6-2 or TRBV6-3 and TRBJ2-7; TRBD2 might be the D (6 bases). The CDR3 is 15 amino acids. The V end lost 6 bases, the J end lost 1 base, and 16 bases lay between the germline ends. CDR1 MNHEY and CDR2 SVGEGT come from the germline V gene. Here the CDR3 reads CASRHGGAGSYEQYF. The CDR3 DNA is TGTGCCAGCAGACACGGAGGAGCGGGTTCCTACGAGCAGTACTTC.

The CDR3, as DNA: TGCGCCAGCAGGCTACGACTAGCGGAAATCAATGAGCAGTTCTTC. It yields the protein CASRLRLAEINEQFF. The V call is TRBV4-1, the J call TRBJ2-1, with TRBD2 identical over 9 bases. This CDR3 is 15 amino acids long. V lost 6 bases and J lost 6; bases outside the gene matches: 9. Germline lookup yields CDR1 MGHRA and CDR2 YSYEKL.

The chain combines TRBV29-1 with TRBJ2-1; 9 bases agree with TRBD2. The junction had 3 bases not matched to a gene; V was cut back by 6 bases and J by 0 bases. This CDR3 comprises 14 residues. Per germline, CDR1 SQVTM and CDR2 ANQGSEA. DNA of the CDR3: TGCAGCGTGCAGCGGGGGGTCTCCTACAATGAGCAGTTCTTC. It translates to CSVQRGVSYNEQFF.

V and J are TRBV12-3 or TRBV12-4 and TRBJ2-1, with D perhaps assigned TRBD1 or TRBD2 (5 bases each). V lost 5 bases, J lost 12 bases, and 17 bases lay in between. The CDR3 is 13 amino acids. The CDR3 here is CASSQGVPHGQFF. The CDR3 DNA reads as TGTGCCAGCAGTCAGGGAGTACCCCACGGGCAGTTCTTC.

This clonotype was counted between two and nine times. The gene calls are TRBV7-2 and TRBJ2-2; 7 bases are a match to TRBD2. Germline V gives CDR1 SGHTA, CDR2 FQGNSA. The J segment lost 6 bases and the V segment lost 3 bases, leaving 4 bases of the junction unmatched. This CDR3 has 14 residues. Here the CDR3 reads CASSFAGRAGELFF. In DNA form, the CDR3 reads TGTGCCAGCAGCTTCGCAGGGAGGGCCGGGGAGCTGTTTTTT.